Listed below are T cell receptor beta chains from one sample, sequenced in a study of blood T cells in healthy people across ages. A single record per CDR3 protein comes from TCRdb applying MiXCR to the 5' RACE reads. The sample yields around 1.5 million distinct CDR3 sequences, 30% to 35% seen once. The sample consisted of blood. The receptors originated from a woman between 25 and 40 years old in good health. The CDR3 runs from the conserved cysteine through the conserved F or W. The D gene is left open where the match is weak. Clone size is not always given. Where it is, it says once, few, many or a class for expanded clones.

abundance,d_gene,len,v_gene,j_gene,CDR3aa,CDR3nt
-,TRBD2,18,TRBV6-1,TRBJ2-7,CASSEAWGLGSGSYEQYF,TGTGCCAGCAGTGAAGCGTGGGGACTAGGTTCGGGATCCTACGAGCAGTACTTC
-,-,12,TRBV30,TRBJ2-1,CAWKGGYNEQFF,TGTGCCTGGAAAGGGGGATACAATGAGCAGTTCTTC
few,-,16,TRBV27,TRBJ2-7,CAGSLSMTTEGREQYF,TGTGCCGGCAGTTTGTCCATGACGACAGAAGGACGCGAGCAGTACTTC
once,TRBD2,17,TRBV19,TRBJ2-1,CASNEAGGRLSYNEQFF,TGTGCCAGTAATGAAGCGGGGGGGAGATTGAGCTACAATGAGCAGTTCTTC
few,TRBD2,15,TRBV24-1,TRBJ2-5,CATSDWTREQETQYF,TGTGCCACCAGTGATTGGACTAGAGAGCAAGAGACCCAGTACTTC
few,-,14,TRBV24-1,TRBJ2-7,CATSDQQGIYEQYF,TGTGCCACCAGTGACCAACAGGGAATCTACGAGCAGTACTTC
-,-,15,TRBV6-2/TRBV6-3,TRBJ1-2,CASSYSGRTNYGYTF,TGTGCCAGCAGTTACTCAGGTCGGACGAACTATGGCTACACCTTC
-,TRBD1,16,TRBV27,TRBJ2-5,CASPSRGQLKQETQYF,TGTGCCAGCCCTAGCCGGGGACAGCTCAAACAAGAGACCCAGTACTTC
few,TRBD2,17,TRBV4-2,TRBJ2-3,CASSQGGGSGGLDTQYF,TGTGCCAGCAGCCAAGGTGGGGGTAGCGGGGGGCTGGATACGCAGTATTTT
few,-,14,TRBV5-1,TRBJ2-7,CASSWFWNSYEQYF,TGCGCCAGCAGCTGGTTCTGGAACTCCTACGAGCAGTACTTC
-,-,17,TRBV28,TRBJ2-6,CASRGETGLPGANVLTF,TGTGCCAGCCGGGGGGAGACAGGGCTACCTGGGGCCAACGTCCTGACTTTC
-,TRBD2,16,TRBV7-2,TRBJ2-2,CASSLIAGLNTGELFF,TGTGCCAGCAGCTTAATAGCGGGGCTAAACACCGGGGAGCTGTTTTTT
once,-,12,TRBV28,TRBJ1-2,CASSSPIDGYTF,TGTGCCAGCAGTTCCCCTATCGATGGCTACACCTTC
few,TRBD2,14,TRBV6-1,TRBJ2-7,CASRGRVGLYEQYF,TGTGCCAGCAGGGGGAGGGTCGGCCTTTACGAGCAGTACTTC
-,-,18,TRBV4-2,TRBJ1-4,CASSQDHFGTGSNEKLFF,TGTGCCAGCAGCCAAGACCATTTTGGGACCGGCTCGAATGAAAAACTGTTTTTT
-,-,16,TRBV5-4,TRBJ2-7,CASSPGGAGGDYEQYF,TGTGCCAGCAGCCCGGGCGGGGCAGGAGGCGACTACGAGCAGTACTTC
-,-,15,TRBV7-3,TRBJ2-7,CASSLTRDTSYEQYF,TGTGCCAGCAGCTTGACCCGGGACACCTCCTACGAGCAGTACTTC
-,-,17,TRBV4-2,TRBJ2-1,CASSQERGTWPYNEQFF,TGTGCCAGCAGCCAAGAACGTGGAACCTGGCCCTACAATGAGCAGTTCTTC
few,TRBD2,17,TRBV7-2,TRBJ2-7,CASSPGLKAGRSYEQYF,TGTGCCAGCAGCCCCGGATTAAAAGCGGGGAGGTCCTACGAGCAGTACTTC
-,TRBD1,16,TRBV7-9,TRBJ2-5,CTSSPGGLGQSETQYF,TGTACCAGCAGCCCAGGGGGTTTGGGACAATCGGAGACCCAGTACTTC
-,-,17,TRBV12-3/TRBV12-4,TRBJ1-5,CASSSGDKVSRYQPQHF,TGTGCCAGCAGTTCCGGGGACAAGGTCTCCCGGTATCAGCCCCAGCATTTT
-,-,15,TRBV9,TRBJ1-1,CASSVEVGVNTEAFF,TGTGCCAGCAGCGTAGAGGTGGGAGTGAACACTGAAGCTTTCTTT
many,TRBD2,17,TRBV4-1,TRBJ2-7,CASSQGTLAGGRDEQYF,TGCGCCAGCAGCCAAGGAACTCTGGCGGGGGGTCGGGACGAGCAGTACTTC
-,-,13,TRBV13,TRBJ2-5,CASSLRQAETQYF,TGTGCCAGCAGTCTCAGACAGGCAGAGACCCAGTACTTC
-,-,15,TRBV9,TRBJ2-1,CASSVAGGAAGEQFF,TGTGCCAGCAGCGTAGCTGGGGGGGCCGCCGGAGAGCAGTTCTTC
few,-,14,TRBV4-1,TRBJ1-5,CASSQQYGGQPQHF,TGCGCCAGCAGCCAACAATACGGGGGTCAGCCCCAGCATTTT
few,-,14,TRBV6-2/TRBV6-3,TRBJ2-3,CASSYSRPSFTQYF,TGTGCCAGCAGTTACTCAAGGCCCAGCTTCACGCAGTATTTT
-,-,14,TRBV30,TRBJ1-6,CAWTPGPPGSPLHF,TGTGCCTGGACCCCGGGACCCCCCGGTTCACCCCTCCACTTT
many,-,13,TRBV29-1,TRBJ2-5,CSVDGTGQETQYF,TGCAGCGTTGACGGAACAGGGCAAGAGACCCAGTACTTC
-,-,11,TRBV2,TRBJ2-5,CASLTRRTQYF,TGTGCCAGCCTAACCCGGAGGACCCAGTACTTC
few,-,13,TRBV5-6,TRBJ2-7,CASSAGQKYEQYF,TGTGCCAGCAGCGCAGGACAGAAATACGAGCAGTACTTC
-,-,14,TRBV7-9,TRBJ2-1,CASSLVYPGAGQFF,TGTGCCAGCAGCTTAGTCTACCCTGGCGCGGGGCAGTTCTTC
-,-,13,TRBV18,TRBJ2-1,CASSPVGYNEQFF,TGTGCCAGCTCACCGGTTGGGTACAATGAGCAGTTCTTC
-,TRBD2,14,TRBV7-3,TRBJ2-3,CASSGGTSLDTQYF,TGTGCCAGCAGCGGCGGGACTAGCCTAGATACGCAGTATTTT
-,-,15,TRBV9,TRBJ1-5,CASSVAGQAHQPQHF,TGTGCCAGCAGCGTAGCTGGGCAGGCCCATCAGCCCCAGCATTTT
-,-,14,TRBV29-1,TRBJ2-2,CSVEIGKDTGELFF,TGCAGCGTTGAGATCGGGAAGGACACCGGGGAGCTGTTTTTT
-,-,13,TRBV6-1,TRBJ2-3,CASSDLSTDTQYF,TGTGCCAGCAGTGATCTAAGCACAGATACGCAGTATTTT
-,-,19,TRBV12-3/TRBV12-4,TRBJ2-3,CASSPLTFEAKLYTDTQYF,TGTGCCAGCAGTCCCCTGACGTTTGAGGCAAAGCTATACACAGATACGCAGTATTTT
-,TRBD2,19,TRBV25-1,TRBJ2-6,CASSDGLGRGGSGANVLTF,TGTGCCAGCAGTGATGGTTTAGGTCGGGGGGGCTCTGGGGCCAACGTCCTGACTTTC
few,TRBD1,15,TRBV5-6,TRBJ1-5,CASSQRDRVNQPQHF,TGTGCCAGCAGCCAGAGGGACAGGGTCAATCAGCCCCAGCATTTT
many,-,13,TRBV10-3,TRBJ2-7,CAMGRQGTYEQYF,TGTGCCATGGGGAGGCAAGGAACCTACGAGCAGTACTTC
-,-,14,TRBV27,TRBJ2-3,CASSDSSSTDAQYF,TGTGCCAGCAGTGACTCCAGCTCCACAGATGCGCAGTATTTT
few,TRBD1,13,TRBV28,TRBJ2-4,CASSFGTADIQYF,TGTGCCAGCAGTTTCGGGACAGCGGACATTCAGTACTTC
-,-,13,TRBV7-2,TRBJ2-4,CASSPTGLLIQYF,TGTGCCAGCAGCCCGACGGGACTCCTCATTCAGTACTTC
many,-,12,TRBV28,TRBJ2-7,CASSTYRIEQYF,TGTGCCAGCAGTACCTACAGAATCGAGCAGTACTTC
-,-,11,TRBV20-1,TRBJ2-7,CSAREIYEQYF,TGCAGTGCTAGAGAGATTTACGAGCAGTACTTC
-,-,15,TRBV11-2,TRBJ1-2,CASSTYREGNYGYTF,TGTGCCAGCAGCACCTACAGGGAGGGGAACTATGGCTACACCTTC
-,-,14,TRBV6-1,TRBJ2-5,CASSEAATVETQYF,TGTGCCAGCAGTGAAGCGGCCACGGTGGAGACCCAGTACTTC